The present T cell receptor beta chain was sequenced within a study of blood T cells in healthy people across ages (dated by TCRdb to the mid-2010s). Notes on the research overall: In model experiments, roughly one uniquely barcoded TCR beta cDNA molecule per two T cells was captured by template switching. The donors were split into four age groups: young (average around 15 years), middle-aged (around 40), aged (approximately 60) and long-lived (approximately 80). The study analyzed two additional independent replicas of 1 million unique cDNA reads from the same blood draw for two donors, one aged 18 to 29 and one aged 80 or older. Donors of different ages were randomly distributed across sequencing lanes to avoid experimental bias. The study measured age-related changes in TCR beta repertoire diversity using deep sequencing normalized with unique cDNA molecular identifiers.

A note on this clonotype: No cognate antigen has been identified for it. No qualities accompany the bases; no much larger clone lies one base away.

What the study reported, not specific to this receptor: Estimates of total diversity from one million sequenced T cells were regarded as lower bounds and underestimates. Observed TCR beta diversity per million T cells fell roughly linearly with age, and a significant reduction was already apparent by age about 38. Because the CMV infection status of the donors was unknown, age-related changes in expanded clonotypes may potentially have been confounded. There was a strong correlation between observed TCR beta diversity and the percentage of naive T cells measured by flow cytometry. Compared with the aged group, the long-lived group had more naive CD4+ T cells, fewer expanded clones and increased TCR diversity, suggesting age selection. Because profiling used bulk unsorted PBMCs, naive and antigen-experienced compartments could not be compared conclusively.

The protocol used for the library was 5' RACE. The data were produced on an Illumina HiSeq 2500. The second PCR ran for roughly 7 to 12 cycles and used a J-beta primer mix along with a sample-barcoded 5' primer. A template-switch 5' adaptor carrying 12 random nucleotides introduced a unique molecular identifier onto each TCR beta cDNA molecule. Each sample yielded at least 2.5 million CDR3-containing paired-end reads. All of the RNA was converted into first-strand cDNA using the Mint cDNA synthesis kit, with a TRBC-specific oligonucleotide serving as the primer. All cDNA was treated with uracil-DNA glycosylase and then went through a first 18-cycle PCR with the universal primers M1SS and BC2_uni_R. The authors' analysis ran thus. Each sample was normalized by randomly selecting 1 million high-quality reads, each carrying a distinct molecular identifier. Reads with shared molecular identifiers were discarded instead of being binned into consensus sequences. MiTCR, set to a Q25 quality threshold and the strictest error-elimination algorithm, was used for CDR3 identification, clonotype clustering and error correction. A nonparametric unseen species model with Euler transformation was used to estimate a lower bound on total TCR beta diversity. TCRdb reprocessing: public reads trimmed at Q25 with fastp, clones called with MiXCR, in-frame beta chains kept. Merged by CDR3 protein, the rows form single entries marked with the most common genes and DNA. The V and J calls were determined by TCRdb, not by the authors. The sample table holds some 1.4 million distinct CDR3 sequences, of which 35% to 45% were seen once. The top ten clonotypes cover roughly 7.9% of the sample.

Based on the germline V gene, the CDR1 and CDR2 sequences are MNHNS and SASEGT. Reading from cysteine to phenylalanine, the CDR3 counts 12 amino acids. Only CDR3 DNA remains: 36 bases, in frame from the first base. The approximately 40 donors, aged about 6 to 95 years, were systemically healthy Caucasian individuals from Russia. Each donor gave about 9.7 milliliters of peripheral blood, drawn into EDTA-treated Vacutainer tubes. Ficoll-Paque density-gradient centrifugation was used to isolate PBMCs, with at least 6.5 million per sample. Total RNA was extracted from PBMCs with Trizol reagent, with at least 6 micrograms obtained per sample. For every donor, flow cytometry on a PBMC aliquot measured the percentage of naive CD45RAhigh/CD27high T cells.

The sequenced sample consisted of blood. The rearrangement joined TRBV6-1 to TRBJ2-4; no D segment can be confidently identified. The J call may be incorrect, as the DNA end agrees better with TRBJ2-7. This TCR came from a woman under 30 in good health. At the DNA level, the sequence is TGTGCCAGCTTTACCTACACCTACGAGCAGTACTTC. Its protein reads: CASFTYTYEQYF.